These 30 T cell receptor beta chains were all obtained from the same sample, sequenced in a study of blood T cells in healthy people across ages. Together with a sample-barcoded 5' primer, a J-beta primer mix was included in a second PCR lasting roughly 6 to 12 cycles. TCRdb reanalysed the 5' RACE reads using MiXCR and keeps one entry per CDR3 protein. Among 1,500,000 or so distinct CDR3 sequences listed, around 55% were seen once. The specimen was blood. These receptors all stem from a man aged 18 to 29 in good health.

The rearrangement joins TRBV20-1 to TRBJ2-7; D possibly corresponds to TRBD1 (6 bases). CDR3 length equals 15 residues. The germline CDR1 and CDR2 sequences are DFQATT and SNEGSKA (reference sequence). The V end was cut by 0 bases, the J end by 2 bases, with 14 bases between. CDR3 coding DNA: TGCAGTGCTAGAGATCTACAGGGCTCGACCTACGAGCAGTACTTC. This encodes CSARDLQGSTYEQYF.

CDR3 sequence: CASGPQEESPGNTIYF. CDR3 DNA sequence: TGTGCCAGCGGCCCCCAGGAGGAGTCGCCTGGAAACACCATATATTTT. This chain connects TRBV6-5 to TRBJ1-3; D is uncertain. Trimming took off 8 bases at V and 2 bases at J, with 19 bases between the two ends. This CDR3 comprises 16 residues. The V gene's germline CDR1 is MNHEY and CDR2 SVGAGI.

V is TRBV20-1 and J is TRBJ1-4; D perhaps matches TRBD1 (5 bases). The CDR3 is made up of 16 amino acids. CDR1 is DFQATT and CDR2 is SNEGSKA in the germline V gene (reference sequence). Trimming left V 0 bases short and J 0 bases short, with 11 bases between. The CDR3 bases are TGCAGTGCTAGAGATGTGGGGGAAGCAACTAATGAAAAACTGTTTTTT. It specifies CSARDVGEATNEKLFF.

This clonotype was counted a single time. The chain uses TRBV28 and TRBJ2-2; a possible D gene is TRBD1 (5 bases). CDR1 is MDHEN and CDR2 is SYDVKM in the germline V gene. Trimming stripped 4 bases from V and 6 bases from J, with 12 bases between. This CDR3 has 14 residues. The DNA for the CDR3 is TGTGCCAGCAGTTCCCCATTAGGGGCCGGGGAGCTGTTTTTT. It yields the protein CASSSPLGAGELFF.

CDR3 protein: CASSHIPGELFF. The CDR3 DNA reads TGTGCCAGCAGCCACATTCCGGGGGAGCTGTTTTTT. This chain joins TRBV7-2 and TRBJ2-2; D not resolved. V dropped 5 bases and J dropped 8 bases, with 9 bases sitting between them. CDR3 size: 12 residues. Germline V lookup: CDR1 SGHTA, CDR2 FQGNSA.

The V gene is TRBV11-2, the J gene TRBJ2-5, with 12 bases aligning to TRBD2. Germline assignment: CDR1 SGHAT and CDR2 FQNNGV. The CDR3 loop spans 14 amino acids. Unmatched junction bases numbered 2, after V lost 5 bases and J lost 4 bases. The CDR3 region is CASSMTSGRETQYF. The CDR3 DNA reads TGTGCCAGCAGCATGACTAGCGGGAGAGAGACCCAGTACTTC. Variable domain in full (rest from reference TRBV11-2 and TRBJ2-5): EAGVAQSPRYKIIEKRQSVAFWCNPISGHATLYWYQQILGQGPKLLIQFQNNGVVDDSQLPKDRFSAERLKGVDSTLKIQPAKLEDSAVYLCASSMTSGRETQYFGPGTRLLVL.

To note about this clonotype: A junction boundary mismatches the germline segment, possibly from a read error. This rearrangement joins TRBV5-6 to TRBJ2-4; D gene unclear. The better agreement between TRBJ2-7 and the DNA end casts doubt on the J call. The germline gives CDR1 SGHDT, CDR2 YYEEEE. The CDR3 runs to 12 residues. The CDR3 DNA follows: TGCGCCAGCAGCTTGAAGAAATACGAGCAGTACTTC. Encoded protein: CASSLKKYEQYF.

This chain links TRBV27 with TRBJ2-7; D perhaps matches TRBD1 (6 bases). The CDR3 length is 14 residues. The germline gives CDR1 MNHEY, CDR2 SMNVEV (reference sequence). Trimming shortened V by 2 bases and J by 3 bases, and 11 bases separated the two germline ends. CDR3 protein: CASSLRDTHYEQYF. The CDR3 nucleotides are TGTGCCAGCAGTTTAAGGGACACCCACTACGAGCAGTACTTC.

The rearrangement uses TRBV9 and TRBJ1-2; TRBD1 is a possible D gene (6 bases). Germline V gene data show CDR1 as SGDLS and CDR2 as YYNGEE. V was pared by 4 bases and J by 8 bases, with 15 bases between. The CDR3 extends over 13 amino acids. CDR3 residues: CASSPTRGQGYTF. CDR3 bases: TGTGCCAGCAGCCCTACTCGGGGACAAGGCTACACCTTC.

V is TRBV5-1 and J is TRBJ2-7; D unclear. V gave up 0 bases and J gave up 3 bases, with 10 bases separating them. This CDR3 spans 14 amino acids. CDR1 is SGHRS and CDR2 is YFSETQ in the germline V gene. This CDR3 reads CASSLVPELYEQYF. In DNA form, the CDR3 reads TGCGCCAGCAGCTTGGTCCCAGAGCTCTACGAGCAGTACTTC.

The chain has TRBV4-3 and TRBJ1-2; D might be TRBD1 (5 bases). Trimming removed 0 bases from V and 4 bases from J, with 9 bases in between. The CDR3 consists of 14 residues. Germline CDR1 is LGHNA and CDR2 is YSLEER. The CDR3 region is CASSQDEGIYGYTF. CDR3 in DNA: TGCGCCAGCAGCCAAGACGAGGGGATCTATGGCTACACCTTC.

This chain links TRBV20-1 with TRBJ1-2; D gene unclear. The CDR3 sequence is 12 residues long. Germline V gives CDR1 DFQATT, CDR2 SNEGSKA (reference sequence). The V end was cut by 4 bases, the J end by 0 bases, with 6 bases between. DNA of the CDR3: TGCAGTGCTAAGGCCTCTAACTATGGCTACACCTTC. It encodes CSAKASNYGYTF.

This rearrangement joins TRBV6-6 to TRBJ1-1; the D gene is possibly TRBD1 (5 bases). Trimming cost V 7 bases and J 0 bases, with 18 bases left between them. The V gene's germline CDR1 is MNHNY and CDR2 SVGAGI (reference sequence). The CDR3 is made up of 16 amino acids. CDR3 DNA sequence: TGTGCCAGCACCGGACTGGGGGGGGAAGTGAACACTGAAGCTTTCTTT. It is translated as CASTGLGGEVNTEAFF.

A few counts support this clonotype. The rearrangement joins TRBV10-3 to TRBJ2-7, with D perhaps given as TRBD1 or TRBD2 (5 bases each). The CDR3 contains 10 residues. Deletions cut 9 bases from V and 5 bases from J, with 8 bases between. CDR1 and CDR2 (germline): ENHRY, SYGVKD. The chain's CDR3 is CAIGGNEQYF. The CDR3 bases are TGTGCCATTGGGGGTAACGAGCAGTACTTC.

This clonotype was observed a handful of times. The chain links TRBV12-3 or TRBV12-4 to TRBJ2-3; D is perhaps TRBD2 (5 bases). Deletions cut 6 bases from V and 7 bases from J, with 8 bases between. The CDR3 is 11 residues long. In DNA form, the CDR3 reads TGTGCCAGCAGACTCGGGAATACGCAGTATTTT. It encodes CASRLGNTQYF.

The chain is built from TRBV25-1 and TRBJ2-7; a possible D gene is TRBD1 (5 bases). Germline V CDR1 and CDR2: MGHDK, SYGVNS. The CDR3 is 13 amino acids. Between the trimmed V and J ends, which lost 3 bases and 2 bases, there was a span of 8 bases. This CDR3 reads CASSEIGAYEQYF. The DNA for the CDR3 is TGTGCCAGCAGTGAGATAGGGGCCTACGAGCAGTACTTC.

Remarks on this clonotype: One junction end disagrees with the germline gene, perhaps due to a read error. The V gene is TRBV4-1, the J gene TRBJ2-7; D might be TRBD1 (5 bases). The CDR3 is made up of 15 amino acids. The germline V gene encodes CDR1 MGHRA and CDR2 YSYEKL. Here the CDR3 DNA reads TGCGCCAGCAGGCAAGAAAAAGGACATCCCTACGAGCAGTACTTC. Translation gives CASRQEKGHPYEQYF.

This clonotype was observed a few times. The chain links TRBV4-1 to TRBJ1-2, with D perhaps matching TRBD1 (5 bases). The CDR3 consists of 13 residues. The ends were cut back, 4 bases at V and 4 bases at J, with 10 bases in the middle. Germline V gene sequence: CDR1 MGHRA, CDR2 YSYEKL. The CDR3 spells CASSPRGIYGYTF. The DNA of the CDR3 is TGCGCCAGCAGCCCTCGGGGGATCTATGGCTACACCTTC.

The gene calls are TRBV29-1 and TRBJ2-7; 14 nucleotides agree with TRBD2. CDR1 is SQVTM and CDR2 is ANQGSEA in the germline V gene. This CDR3 region has 16 residues. J lost 2 bases, V lost 7 bases, and 10 bases had no gene match. The CDR3 loop reads CSARTSGRSVPYEQYF. DNA of the CDR3: TGCAGCGCCAGGACTAGCGGGAGGTCCGTCCCCTACGAGCAGTACTTC.

The rearrangement joins TRBV28 to TRBJ2-7; 10 bases are shared with TRBD1. Germline trimming cut 7 bases from V and 6 bases from J; bases unmatched to any gene: 12. Looked up from germline, CDR1 is MDHEN and CDR2 is SYDVKM. This CDR3 comprises 15 residues. The CDR3 here is CASNSQGTGEFEQYF. CDR3 nucleotide sequence: TGTGCCAGCAATTCTCAAGGGACAGGGGAGTTCGAGCAGTACTTC. The variable domain in full, completed from reference TRBV28 and TRBJ2-7, reads DVKVTQSSRYLVKRTGEKVFLECVQDMDHENMFWYRQDPGLGLRLIYFSYDVKMKEKGDIPEGYSVSREKKERFSLILESASTNQTSMYLCASNSQGTGEFEQYFGPGTRLTVT.

The chain combines TRBV4-1 with TRBJ2-1; 9 bases align to TRBD1. The CDR3 has 15 residues. The trim removed 2 bases at V and 8 bases at J, leaving 7 bases unmatched. From germline, CDR1 is MGHRA and CDR2 YSYEKL. CDR3 DNA sequence: TGCGCCAGCAGCCAACTACGGACAGGGGCCTATGAGCAGTTCTTC. It is translated as CASSQLRTGAYEQFF.

This rearrangement joins TRBV20-1 to TRBJ2-5, with D perhaps matching TRBD2 (5 bases). The CDR3 sequence is 13 residues long. Trimming shortened V by 3 bases and J by 11 bases, and 19 bases separated the two germline ends. Germline lookup yields CDR1 DFQATT and CDR2 SNEGSKA (reference sequence). CDR3 region: CSARYGNYNEQYF. CDR3 coding DNA: TGCAGTGCTAGGTACGGGAACTACAATGAGCAGTACTTC.

The chain is built from TRBV29-1 and TRBJ2-3, with TRBD2 matching over 7 bases. There are 14 residues in the CDR3. The V gene end was trimmed by 6 bases and the J gene end by 2 bases; junction bases not matched to a gene: 8. Germline CDR1 is SQVTM and CDR2 is ANQGSEA. The CDR3 reads CSVPAGANTDTQYF. For the CDR3, the DNA is TGCAGCGTCCCGGCGGGAGCCAACACAGATACGCAGTATTTT.

The rearrangement links TRBV7-2 to TRBJ2-1; the match to TRBD2 covers 9 bases. In germline, CDR1 is SGHTA, CDR2 FQGNSA. Trimming removed 0 bases from V and 7 bases from J; junction bases left unmatched: 7. The length of the CDR3 is 16 residues. CDR3 nucleotide sequence: TGTGCCAGCAGCTTAGCGCAGACTCTAGCGGGAAATGAGCAGTTCTTC. This codes for CASSLAQTLAGNEQFF.

The J gene is TRBJ2-1, the V gene TRBV20-1, with 7 bases lining up with TRBD1. The CDR3 covers 12 residues. With V trimmed by 5 bases and J by 7 bases, 5 bases remained unmatched. Germline loops: CDR1 DFQATT, CDR2 SNEGSKA (reference sequence). CDR3 in DNA: TGCAGTGCTCTCTGGACAGGAAATGAGCAGTTCTTC. Protein product: CSALWTGNEQFF.

The V and J genes are TRBV12-5 and TRBJ2-6; D might be TRBD1 (5 bases). Germline loops: CDR1 LGHNT, CDR2 FRNRAP. The CDR3 totals 16 residues. The V end was cut by 0 bases, the J end by 0 bases, with 6 bases between. The CDR3, as DNA: TGTGCTAGTGGTTTGGTAACAGGCTCTGGGGCCAACGTCCTGACTTTC. It yields the protein CASGLVTGSGANVLTF. Supplemented by reference TRBV12-5 and TRBJ2-6, the full variable domain reads DARVTQTPRHKVTEMGQEVTMRCQPILGHNTVFWYRQTMMQGLELLAYFRNRAPLDDSGMPKDRFSAEMPDATLATLKIQPSEPRDSAVYFCASGLVTGSGANVLTFGAGSRLTVL.

This clonotype was recorded only once. The junction differs from germline at one of its ends, possibly a read error. This sequence joins TRBV10-3 and TRBJ2-3, with D possibly being TRBD2 (5 bases). There are 14 residues in the CDR3. Germline CDR1 reads ENHRY; CDR2 reads SYGVKD. The CDR3 is CAVSDPLRGDTQYF. The CDR3 bases are TGTGCCGTCAGTGACCCATTGAGAGGGGATACGCAGTATTTT.

This clonotype was seen only once. The chain recombines TRBV4-2 with TRBJ1-5; possible D gene TRBD1, 6 bases. CDR1 is LGHNA, CDR2 YNFKEQ, per germline. V lost 0 bases and J 2 bases, leaving 8 bases between the germline ends. The CDR3 has 15 amino acids. The CDR3 DNA sequence: TGTGCCAGCAGCCAAGATGAGGGGGGCAATCAGCCCCAGCATTTT. The encoded protein is CASSQDEGGNQPQHF.

The chain couples TRBV7-2 to TRBJ2-5; D perhaps matches TRBD2 (5 bases). The DNA matches TRBJ2-7 better at its end, which makes the J call doubtful. This CDR3 contains 13 residues. Germline values: CDR1 SGHTA, CDR2 FQGNSA. The DNA for the CDR3 is TGTGCCAGCAGCGTATCTTCTAGCAACGAGCAGTACTTC. Residues: CASSVSSSNEQYF.

V is TRBV20-1 and J is TRBJ1-2; maybe TRBD1 (5 bases). The CDR3 loop spans 13 amino acids. Trimming pared 4 bases from V and 7 bases from J, leaving 16 bases between. Looked up from germline, CDR1 is DFQATT and CDR2 is SNEGSKA (reference sequence). Here the CDR3 reads CSANAQGGAGYTF. Written as DNA, the CDR3 is TGCAGTGCTAACGCCCAGGGCGGCGCTGGCTACACCTTC.